Sequencing of this TCR beta chain was carried out in a study of blood T cell repertoires in COVID-19. Turning to the study itself: The United States, Italy and Spain were the sources of the acute and convalescent COVID-19 samples. T cells, B-cell-depleted T cells, or PBMCs provided the cDNA or gDNA that served as material.

The V end lost 4 bases, the J end lost 7 bases, and 5 bases lay between the germline ends. This CDR3 spans 12 amino acids. Germline CDR1 and CDR2: SGHDN and FVKESK. Study processing details: It was from reference gene primer amplification that nucleated cell counts were estimated. TCRdb's copy holds only in-frame clones and misses some; the assay was immunoSEQ multiplex PCR. The V and J calls and the clone size are those of that table, but D and trimming were determined from the DNA. The sample lists 150,000 to 200,000 clones; about 80% were seen once. This clone has just a few counts. This chain uses TRBV14 with TRBJ1-6; no clear D gene. The clonotype originates from a human donor with acute or convalescent COVID-19. The donor label of this sample is uncertain. The source material was peripheral blood. The CDR3 DNA sequence: TGTGCCAGCAGCCCAATCAATTCACCCCTCCACTTT. Protein: CASSPINSPLHF.